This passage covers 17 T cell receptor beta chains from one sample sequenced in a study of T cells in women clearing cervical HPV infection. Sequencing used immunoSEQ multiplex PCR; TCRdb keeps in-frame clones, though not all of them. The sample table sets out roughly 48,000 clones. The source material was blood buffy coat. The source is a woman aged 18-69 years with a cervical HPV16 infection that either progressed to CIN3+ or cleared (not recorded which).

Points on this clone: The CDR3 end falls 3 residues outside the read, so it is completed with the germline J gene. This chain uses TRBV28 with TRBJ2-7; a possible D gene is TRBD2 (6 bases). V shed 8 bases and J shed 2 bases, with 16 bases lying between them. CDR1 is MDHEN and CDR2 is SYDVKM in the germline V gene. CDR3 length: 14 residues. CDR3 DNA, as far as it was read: TGTGCCAGCGGCCGACTAGACAGCCCCTACGAG. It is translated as CASGRLDSPYE. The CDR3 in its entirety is CASGRLDSPYEQYF.

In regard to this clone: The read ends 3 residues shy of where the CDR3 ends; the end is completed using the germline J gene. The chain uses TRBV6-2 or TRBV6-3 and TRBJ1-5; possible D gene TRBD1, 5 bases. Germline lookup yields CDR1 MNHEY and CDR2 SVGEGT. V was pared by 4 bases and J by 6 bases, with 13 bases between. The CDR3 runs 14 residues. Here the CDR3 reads CASSSPGGGQPQHF. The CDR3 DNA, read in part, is TGTGCCAGCAGTTCCCCGGGGGGTGGTCAGCCC.

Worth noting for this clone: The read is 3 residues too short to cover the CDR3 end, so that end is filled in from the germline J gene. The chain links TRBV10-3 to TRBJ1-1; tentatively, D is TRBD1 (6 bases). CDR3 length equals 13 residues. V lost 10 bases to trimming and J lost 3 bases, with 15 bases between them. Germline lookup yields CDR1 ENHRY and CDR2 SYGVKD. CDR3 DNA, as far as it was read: TGTGCCACCCAAGGGGGTGTTTACACTGAA. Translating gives CATQGGVYTE. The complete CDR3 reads CATQGGVYTEAFF.

The CDR3 region is CASSDGTGPDTQYF. CDR3 DNA (partial): TGTGCCAGTAGCGACGGGACAGGTCCAGATACG. The chain links TRBV19 to TRBJ2-3, with 8 bases lining up with TRBD1. The read is 3 residues too short to cover the CDR3 end, so that end is filled in from the germline J gene. The CDR3 is 14 residues long. Germline V gives CDR1 LNHDA, CDR2 SQIVND (reference sequence). Trimming removed 6 bases from V and 4 bases from J; junction bases left unmatched: 6.

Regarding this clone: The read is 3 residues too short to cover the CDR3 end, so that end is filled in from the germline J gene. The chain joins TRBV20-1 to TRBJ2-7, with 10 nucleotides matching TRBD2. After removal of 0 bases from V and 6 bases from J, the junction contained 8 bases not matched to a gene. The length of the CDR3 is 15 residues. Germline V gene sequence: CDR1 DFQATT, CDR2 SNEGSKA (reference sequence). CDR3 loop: CSARDVTSGTGEQYF. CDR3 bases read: TGCAGTGCTAGAGACGTCACTAGCGGGACAGGCGAG.

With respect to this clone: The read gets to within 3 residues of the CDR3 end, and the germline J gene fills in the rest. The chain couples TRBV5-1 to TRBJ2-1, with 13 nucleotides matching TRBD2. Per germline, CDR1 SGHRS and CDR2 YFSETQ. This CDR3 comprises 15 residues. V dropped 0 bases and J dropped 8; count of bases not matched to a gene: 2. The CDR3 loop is CASSLDGLAGDEQFF. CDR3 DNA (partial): TGCGCCAGCAGCTTGGATGGACTAGCGGGAGATGAG.

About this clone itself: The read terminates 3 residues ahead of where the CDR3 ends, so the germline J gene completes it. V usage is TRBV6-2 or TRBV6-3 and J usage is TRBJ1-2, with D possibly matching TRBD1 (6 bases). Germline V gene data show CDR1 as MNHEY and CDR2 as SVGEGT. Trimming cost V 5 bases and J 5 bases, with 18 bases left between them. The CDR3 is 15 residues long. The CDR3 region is CASSTNPTGGYGYTF. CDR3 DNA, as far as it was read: TGTGCCAGCAGTACAAACCCGACAGGAGGTTATGGC.

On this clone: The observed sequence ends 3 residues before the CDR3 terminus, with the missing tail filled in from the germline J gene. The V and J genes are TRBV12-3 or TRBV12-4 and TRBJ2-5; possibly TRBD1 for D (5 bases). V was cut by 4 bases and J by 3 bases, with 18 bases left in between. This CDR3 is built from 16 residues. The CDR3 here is CASSSEQAKYEETQYF. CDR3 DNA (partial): TGTGCCAGCAGTTCAGAACAGGCTAAGTACGAAGAGACC.

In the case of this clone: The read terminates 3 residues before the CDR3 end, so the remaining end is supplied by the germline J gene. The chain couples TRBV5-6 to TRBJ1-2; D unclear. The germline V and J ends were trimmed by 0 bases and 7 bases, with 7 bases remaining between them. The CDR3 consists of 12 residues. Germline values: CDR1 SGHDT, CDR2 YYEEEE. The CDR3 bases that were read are TGTGCCAGCAGCTTGGTCGGTTTTGGC. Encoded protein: CASSLVGFG. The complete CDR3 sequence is CASSLVGFGYTF.

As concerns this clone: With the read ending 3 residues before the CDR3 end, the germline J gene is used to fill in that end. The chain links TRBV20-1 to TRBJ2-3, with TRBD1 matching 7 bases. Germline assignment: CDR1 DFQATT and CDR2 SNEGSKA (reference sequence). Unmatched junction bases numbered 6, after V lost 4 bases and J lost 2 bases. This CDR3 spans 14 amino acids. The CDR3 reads CSATRDSLTDTQYF. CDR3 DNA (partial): TGCAGTGCTACCCGGGACAGCCTCACAGATACG.

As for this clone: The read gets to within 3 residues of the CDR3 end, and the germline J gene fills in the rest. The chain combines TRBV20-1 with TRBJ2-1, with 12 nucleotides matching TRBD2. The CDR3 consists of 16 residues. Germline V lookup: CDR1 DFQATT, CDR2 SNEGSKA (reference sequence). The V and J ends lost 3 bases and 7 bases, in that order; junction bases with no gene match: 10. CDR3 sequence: CSASPGTSGSANEQFF. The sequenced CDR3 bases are TGCAGTGCTAGTCCCGGGACTAGCGGGTCGGCAAATGAG.

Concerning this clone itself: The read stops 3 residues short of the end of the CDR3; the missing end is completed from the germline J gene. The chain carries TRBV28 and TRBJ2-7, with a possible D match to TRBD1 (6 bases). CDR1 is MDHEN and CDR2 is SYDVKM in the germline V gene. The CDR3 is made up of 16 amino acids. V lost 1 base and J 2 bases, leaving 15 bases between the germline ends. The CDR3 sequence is CASSLLGDNRAYEQYF. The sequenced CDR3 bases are TGTGCCAGCAGTTTATTGGGGGACAACAGGGCCTACGAG.

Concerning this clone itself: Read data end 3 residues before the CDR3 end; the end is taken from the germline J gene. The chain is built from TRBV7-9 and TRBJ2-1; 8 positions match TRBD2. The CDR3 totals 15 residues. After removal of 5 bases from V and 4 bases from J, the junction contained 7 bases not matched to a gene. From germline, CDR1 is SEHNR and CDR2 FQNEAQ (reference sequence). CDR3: CASSHASGPYNEQFF. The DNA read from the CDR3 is TGTGCCAGCAGCCACGCTAGCGGGCCGTACAATGAG.

The CDR3 loop reads CASLGGEIYEQYF. CDR3 DNA (partial): TGTGCCAGCCTTGGAGGGGAGATCTACGAG. The V gene is TRBV28, the J gene TRBJ2-7; a possible D gene is TRBD2 (6 bases). Sequencing ends 3 residues short of the CDR3 end; the germline J gene provides the rest. This CDR3 is 13 amino acids long. CDR1 is MDHEN and CDR2 is SYDVKM in the germline V gene. Trimming left V 8 bases short and J 3 bases short, with 14 bases between.

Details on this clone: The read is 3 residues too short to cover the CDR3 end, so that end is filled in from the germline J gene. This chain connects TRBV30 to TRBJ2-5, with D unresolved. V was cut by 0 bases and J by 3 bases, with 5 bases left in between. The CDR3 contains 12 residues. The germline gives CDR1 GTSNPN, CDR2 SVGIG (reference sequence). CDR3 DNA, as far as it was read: TGTGCCTGGAGTGTCTCCGAAGAGACC. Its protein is CAWSVSEET. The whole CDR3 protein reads CAWSVSEETQYF.

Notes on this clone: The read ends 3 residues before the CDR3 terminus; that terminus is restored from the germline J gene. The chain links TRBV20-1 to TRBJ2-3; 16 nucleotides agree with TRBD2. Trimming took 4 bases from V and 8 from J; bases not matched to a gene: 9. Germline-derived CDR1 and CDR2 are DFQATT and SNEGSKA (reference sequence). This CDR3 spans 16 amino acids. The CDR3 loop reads CSANPGLAGGLATQYF. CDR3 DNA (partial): TGCAGTGCTAATCCGGGACTAGCGGGGGGGCTTGCTACG.

CDR3 protein: CASTTADRRNYGYTF. The CDR3 bases that were read are TGTGCCAGCACCACGGCGGACAGACGGAACTATGGC. The gene calls are TRBV5-5 and TRBJ1-2, with a tentative D call TRBD1 (6 bases). The read ends 3 residues shy of where the CDR3 ends; the end is completed using the germline J gene. From germline, CDR1 is SGHKS and CDR2 YYEKEE (reference sequence). This CDR3 is built from 15 residues. Trimming stripped 6 bases from V and 2 bases from J, with 17 bases between.